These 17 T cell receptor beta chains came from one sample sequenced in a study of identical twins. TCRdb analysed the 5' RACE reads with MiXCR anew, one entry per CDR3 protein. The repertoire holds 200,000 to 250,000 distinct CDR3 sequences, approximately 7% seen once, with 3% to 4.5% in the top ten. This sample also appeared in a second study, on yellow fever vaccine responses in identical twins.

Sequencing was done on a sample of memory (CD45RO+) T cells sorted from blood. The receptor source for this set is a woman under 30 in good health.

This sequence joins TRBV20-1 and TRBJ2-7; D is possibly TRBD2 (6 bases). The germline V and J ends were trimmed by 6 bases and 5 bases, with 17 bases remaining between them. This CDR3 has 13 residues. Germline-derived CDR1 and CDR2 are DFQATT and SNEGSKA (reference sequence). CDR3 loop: CSAPGLGPNEQYF. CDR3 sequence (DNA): TGCAGTGCCCCGGGACTGGGGCCTAACGAGCAGTACTTC.

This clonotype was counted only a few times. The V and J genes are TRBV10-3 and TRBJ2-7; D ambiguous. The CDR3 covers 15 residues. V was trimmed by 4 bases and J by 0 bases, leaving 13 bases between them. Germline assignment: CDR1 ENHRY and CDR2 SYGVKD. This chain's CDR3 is CAISGTDRSSYEQYF. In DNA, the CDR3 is TGTGCCATCAGTGGGACGGATAGGAGCTCCTACGAGCAGTACTTC.

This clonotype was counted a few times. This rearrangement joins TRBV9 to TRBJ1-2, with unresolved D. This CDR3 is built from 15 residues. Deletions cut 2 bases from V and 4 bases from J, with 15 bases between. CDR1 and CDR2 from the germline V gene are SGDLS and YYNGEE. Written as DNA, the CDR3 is TGTGCCAGCAGCGTTTTTTCTTTTCGAAGCTATGGCTACACCTTC. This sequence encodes CASSVFSFRSYGYTF.

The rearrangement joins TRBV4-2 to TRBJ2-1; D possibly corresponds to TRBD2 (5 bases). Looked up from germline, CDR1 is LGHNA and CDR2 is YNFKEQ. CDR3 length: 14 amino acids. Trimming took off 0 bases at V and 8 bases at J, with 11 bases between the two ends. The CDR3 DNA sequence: TGTGCCAGCAGCCAAGATCCTAGCAGCCATGAGCAGTTCTTC. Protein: CASSQDPSSHEQFF.

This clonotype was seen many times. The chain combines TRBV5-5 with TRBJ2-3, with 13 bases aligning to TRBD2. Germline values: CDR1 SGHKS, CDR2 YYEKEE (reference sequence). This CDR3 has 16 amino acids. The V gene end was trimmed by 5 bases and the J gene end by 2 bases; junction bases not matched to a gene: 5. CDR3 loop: CASRWTSGGFTDTQYF. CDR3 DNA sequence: TGTGCCAGCAGGTGGACTAGCGGGGGCTTCACAGATACGCAGTATTTT.

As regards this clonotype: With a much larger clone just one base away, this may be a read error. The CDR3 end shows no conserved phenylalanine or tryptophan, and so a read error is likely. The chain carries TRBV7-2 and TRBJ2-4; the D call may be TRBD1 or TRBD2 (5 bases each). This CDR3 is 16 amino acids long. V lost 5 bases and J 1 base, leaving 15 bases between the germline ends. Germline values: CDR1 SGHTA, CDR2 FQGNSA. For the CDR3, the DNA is TGTGCCAGCAGCCCCACCGGAGAGGGGGCCAAAAACATTCAGTACTTA. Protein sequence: CASSPTGEGAKNIQYL.

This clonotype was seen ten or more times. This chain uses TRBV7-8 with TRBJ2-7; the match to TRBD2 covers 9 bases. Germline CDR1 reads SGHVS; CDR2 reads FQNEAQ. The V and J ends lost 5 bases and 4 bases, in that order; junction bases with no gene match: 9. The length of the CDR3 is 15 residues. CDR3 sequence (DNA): TGTGCCAGCAGCCCGACGGGACTAGCTGGGTACGAGCAGTACTTC. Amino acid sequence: CASSPTGLAGYEQYF.

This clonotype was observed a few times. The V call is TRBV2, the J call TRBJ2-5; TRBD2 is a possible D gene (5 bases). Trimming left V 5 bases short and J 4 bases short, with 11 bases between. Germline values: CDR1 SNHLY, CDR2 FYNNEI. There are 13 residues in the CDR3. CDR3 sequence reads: CASSQSRGETQYF. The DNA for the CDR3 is TGTGCCAGCAGTCAGTCCCGGGGAGAGACCCAGTACTTC.

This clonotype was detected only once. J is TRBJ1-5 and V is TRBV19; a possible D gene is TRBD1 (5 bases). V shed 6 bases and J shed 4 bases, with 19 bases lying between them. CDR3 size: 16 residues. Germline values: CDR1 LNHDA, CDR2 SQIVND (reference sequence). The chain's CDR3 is CASRNWDGMSNQPQHF. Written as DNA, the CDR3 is TGTGCCAGTAGAAACTGGGACGGAATGAGTAATCAGCCCCAGCATTTT.

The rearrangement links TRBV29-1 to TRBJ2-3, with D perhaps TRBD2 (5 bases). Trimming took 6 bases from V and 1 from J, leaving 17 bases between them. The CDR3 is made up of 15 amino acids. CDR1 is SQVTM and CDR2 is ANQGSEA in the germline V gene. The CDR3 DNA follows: TGCAGCGTGCCCCCGGCGGGCCGGGGCACAGATACGCAGTATTTT. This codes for CSVPPAGRGTDTQYF.

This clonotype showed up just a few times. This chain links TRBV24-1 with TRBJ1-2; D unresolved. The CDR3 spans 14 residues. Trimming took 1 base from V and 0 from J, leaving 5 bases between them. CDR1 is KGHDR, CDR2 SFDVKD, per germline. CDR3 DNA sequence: TGTGCCACCAGTGATTTTGAGGCTAACTATGGCTACACCTTC. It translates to CATSDFEANYGYTF.

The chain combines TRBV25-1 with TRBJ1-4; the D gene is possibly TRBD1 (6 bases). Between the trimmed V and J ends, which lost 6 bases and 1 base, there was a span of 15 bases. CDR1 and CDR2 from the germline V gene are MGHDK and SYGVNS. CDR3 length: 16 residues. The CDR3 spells CASSFTYRETNEKLFF. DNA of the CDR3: TGTGCCAGCAGCTTCACTTACAGGGAAACTAATGAAAAACTGTTTTTT.

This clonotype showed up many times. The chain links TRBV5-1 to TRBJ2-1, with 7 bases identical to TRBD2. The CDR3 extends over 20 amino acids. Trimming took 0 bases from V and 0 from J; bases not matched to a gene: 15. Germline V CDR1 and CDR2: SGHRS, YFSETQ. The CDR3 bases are TGCGCCAGCAGCTTGGGGGGGGGACCGATTACCACTAGCTCCTACAATGAGCAGTTCTTC. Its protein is CASSLGGGPITTSSYNEQFF.

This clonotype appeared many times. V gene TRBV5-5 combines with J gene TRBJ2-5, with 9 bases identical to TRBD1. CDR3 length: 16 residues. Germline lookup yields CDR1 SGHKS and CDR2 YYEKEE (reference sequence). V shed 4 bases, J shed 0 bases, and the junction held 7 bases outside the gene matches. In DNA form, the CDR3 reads TGTGCCAGCAGCGTGGACAGGGGACAGTACCAAGAGACCCAGTACTTC. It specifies CASSVDRGQYQETQYF.

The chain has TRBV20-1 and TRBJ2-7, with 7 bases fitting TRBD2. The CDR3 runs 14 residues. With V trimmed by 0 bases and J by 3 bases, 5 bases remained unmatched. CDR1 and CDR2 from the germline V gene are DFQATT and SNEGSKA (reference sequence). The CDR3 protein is CSARDPAGNYEQYF. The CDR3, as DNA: TGCAGTGCTAGAGACCCAGCGGGGAACTACGAGCAGTACTTC.

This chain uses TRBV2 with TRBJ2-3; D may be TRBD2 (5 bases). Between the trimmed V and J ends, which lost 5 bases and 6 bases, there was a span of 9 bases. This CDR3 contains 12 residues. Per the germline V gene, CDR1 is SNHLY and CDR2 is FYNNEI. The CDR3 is CASSQLADTQYF. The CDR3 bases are TGTGCCAGCAGTCAGCTAGCTGATACGCAGTATTTT.

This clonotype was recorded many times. The CDR3 DNA reads as TGTGCCAGCAGTAAAAGGGGGGCGACCTACAATGAGCAGTTCTTC. Its protein is CASSKRGATYNEQFF. The rearrangement joins TRBV12-3 or TRBV12-4 to TRBJ2-1; D tentatively fits TRBD1 or TRBD2 (6 bases each). Trimming cost V 5 bases and J 2 bases, with 13 bases left between them. This CDR3 is built from 15 residues.